The 26 T cell receptor beta chains in this list originate from one sample, sequenced in a study of tumor and adjacent non-tumor tissue in lung cancer. A modified ARM-PCR protocol with three rounds of nested PCR amplified TCRbeta. TCRdb independently ran MiXCR on the multiplex PCR reads; one entry per CDR3 protein. This repertoire shows fewer than 80,000 distinct CDR3 sequences, 65% to 75% found once; its top ten account for roughly 12%. RNA was extracted from bulk tissue without any cell sorting. Sample: lung tumor tissue. These receptors were collected from an older woman with non-small cell lung cancer.

As to this clonotype: A much larger clone lies one base from this, so it may be a read error. The rearrangement joins TRBV5-1 to TRBJ2-5; D uncertain. The CDR3 spans 14 residues. Germline lookup yields CDR1 SGHRS and CDR2 YFSETQ. The CDR3 region is CGSSLGFLGETQYF. The CDR3 nucleotides are TGCGGCAGCAGCTTGGGTTTCCTTGGAGAGACCCAGTACTTC.

Concerning this clonotype: One junction end does not reproduce the germline sequence, and a read error may be involved. V and J are TRBV29-1 and TRBJ2-1, with 7 nucleotides matching TRBD2. Looked up from germline, CDR1 is SQVTM and CDR2 is ANQGSEA. This CDR3 contains 12 residues. Here the CDR3 reads CSVAKSGNEPFF. The CDR3 nucleotides are TGCAGCGTTGCAAAAAGCGGGAATGAGCCGTTCTTC.

This clonotype came up a few times. This CDR3 is missing its conserved last phenylalanine or tryptophan, likely due to a read error. The V call is TRBV7-8, the J call TRBJ2-7; D may be TRBD1 (5 bases). The CDR3 is 12 residues long. The V end lost 5 bases, the J end lost 3 bases, and 8 bases lay between the germline ends. The germline gives CDR1 SGHVS, CDR2 FQNEAQ. The CDR3 sequence is CASSLGVYEQYL. DNA for the CDR3: TGTGCCAGCAGCCTAGGGGTCTACGAGCAGTACTTA.

This clonotype was seen once. Just one base apart from a much larger clone, this may be a read error. The J gene is TRBJ2-7, the V gene TRBV28; D perhaps matches TRBD1 (5 bases). The CDR3 runs 14 residues. V lost 6 bases, J lost 4 bases, and 16 bases lay in between. CDR1 and CDR2 from the germline V gene are MDHEN and SYDVKM. The CDR3 protein is CASRRTRGGYEQYF. CDR3 DNA sequence: TGTGCCAGCAGGCGGACAAGGGGCGGTTACGAGCAGTACTTC.

The chain couples TRBV11-2 to TRBJ2-5; the D is unclear. The V gene lost 5 bases and the J gene lost 3 bases, with 10 bases spanning the gap. Germline V gives CDR1 SGHAT, CDR2 FQNNGV. This CDR3 spans 13 amino acids. CDR3 protein: CASSAGPEETQYF. The DNA for the CDR3 is TGTGCCAGCAGCGCCGGGCCGGAAGAGACCCAGTACTTC.

With respect to this clonotype: No conserved phenylalanine or tryptophan ends this CDR3, so it is likely a read error. This chain links TRBV29-1 with TRBJ1-1, with D hard to call. CDR3 size: 14 residues. Germline assignment: CDR1 SQVTM and CDR2 ANQGSEA. CDR3 loop: CRVETVFRNTEAFL. CDR3 nucleotides: TGCAGAGTTGAAACGGTGTTCAGGAACACTGAAGCTTTCCTT.

About this clonotype: Sequence at one end of the junction differs from germline and may be a read error. The CDR3 loop is CASSLGGGGNNGQFF. The CDR3 region has the DNA TGCGCCAGCAGCTTAGGAGGAGGTGGGAATAATGGGCAGTTCTTC. The genes are TRBV5-1 and TRBJ2-1, with TRBD2 as a possible D gene (5 bases). CDR3 length: 15 residues. Looked up from germline, CDR1 is SGHRS and CDR2 is YFSETQ.

The CDR3 DNA reads as TGTGCCGACAGTTTTCAGGGGGGCTACGAGCAGTACTTC. Translation: CADSFQGGYEQYF. This rearrangement joins TRBV12-3 or TRBV12-4 to TRBJ2-7; D is perhaps TRBD1 (7 bases). Trimming cost V 11 bases and J 3 bases, with 17 bases left between them. The CDR3 length is 13 residues.

Comment on this clonotype: A much larger clone differs from this one at a single base, so this may be a read error. This chain uses TRBV28 with TRBJ1-3; unclear D gene. Germline V gives CDR1 MDHEN, CDR2 SYDVKM. Trimming took 6 bases from V and 0 from J, leaving 12 bases between them. The CDR3 runs 15 residues. CDR3 nucleotides: TGTGCCAGCAGGGGTGCCAGTGGCTCTGGAAACACCATATATTTT. The encoded protein is CASRGASGSGNTIYF.

Comment on this clonotype: Sequence at one end of the junction differs from germline and may be a read error. The genes are TRBV5-4 and TRBJ2-3, with 7 bases matching TRBD2. CDR1 and CDR2 from the germline V gene are SGHNT and YYREEE (reference sequence). The CDR3 runs to 15 residues. CDR3 amino acids: CASGLVGGSIDTQYF. The CDR3 DNA reads TGTGCCAGCGGCTTGGTAGGCGGGAGCATAGATACGCAGTATTTT.

Concerning this clonotype: Compared with germline, one end of the junction differs, possibly owing to a read error. This chain uses TRBV6-1 with TRBJ2-3; D is unclear. Germline V gene lookup returns CDR1 MNHNS and CDR2 SASEGT. This CDR3 has 13 amino acids. DNA of the CDR3: TGTGCCAGCAGTCAAGTGAGAGAAGATACGCAGTATTTC. Its translation is CASSQVREDTQYF.

Note on this clonotype: With a much larger clone just one base away, this may be a read error. The chain is built from TRBV12-3 or TRBV12-4 and TRBJ1-1, with D hard to call. The CDR3 has 13 amino acids. This CDR3 is CANSLVVNTEAFF. The CDR3 DNA follows: TGTGCCAACAGTTTAGTAGTTAACACTGAAGCTTTCTTT.

This clonotype was found a few times. V usage is TRBV20-1 and J usage is TRBJ2-1; D possibly uses TRBD1 or TRBD2 (5 bases each). V lost 6 bases and J 7 bases, leaving 25 bases between the germline ends. Germline lookup yields CDR1 DFQATT and CDR2 SNEGSKA (reference sequence). The CDR3 contains 16 residues. The CDR3 region is CSAKRIRDGDGNEQFF. Here the CDR3 DNA reads TGCAGTGCCAAGAGGATTAGGGACGGCGACGGGAATGAGCAGTTCTTC.

The gene calls are TRBV7-9 and TRBJ2-3, with 7 bases aligning to TRBD1. CDR1 is SEHNR, CDR2 FQNEAQ, per germline (reference sequence). The CDR3 extends over 16 amino acids. V shed 7 bases, J shed 5 bases, and the junction held 15 bases outside the gene matches. CDR3 in amino acids: CASNPQGCVREDTQYF. The DNA of the CDR3 is TGTGCCAGCAACCCACAGGGGTGCGTCCGTGAAGATACGCAGTATTTT. The full variable domain, in which reference TRBV7-9 and TRBJ2-3 provide the parts outside the CDR3, is DTGVSQNPRHKITKRGQNVTFRCDPISEHNRLYWYRQTLGQGPEFLTYFQNEAQLEKSRLLSDRFSAERPKGSFSTLEIQRTEQGDSAMYLCASNPQGCVREDTQYFGPGTRLTVL.

Regarding this clonotype: This may arise from a read error, as a much more abundant clone is one base away. The CDR3 does not end in the conserved phenylalanine or tryptophan, so this is likely a read error. The rearrangement links TRBV20-1 to TRBJ2-5; D gene uncertain. The V gene's germline CDR1 is DFQATT and CDR2 SNEGSKA (reference sequence). This CDR3 contains 12 residues. V lost 4 bases and J lost 4, with 10 bases in between. The CDR3 bases are TGCAGTGCTATAGATCCGAGAGAGACCCAGTACTCC. Amino acids: CSAIDPRETQYS.

This clonotype was picked up many times. The genes are TRBV24-1 and TRBJ2-5; a possible D gene is TRBD2 (6 bases). The CDR3 consists of 16 residues. Germline-derived CDR1 and CDR2 are KGHDR and SFDVKD. Trimming took 4 bases from V and 5 from J, leaving 19 bases between them. The CDR3 protein is CATSERRELMQETQYF. Written as DNA, the CDR3 is TGTGCCACCAGTGAACGCCGGGAGCTGATGCAGGAGACCCAGTACTTC.

The count of this clonotype is one. At one of its ends the junction is not consistent with the germline gene, which may arise from a read error. This chain joins TRBV30 and TRBJ2-3; no definite D call. Germline V gives CDR1 GTSNPN, CDR2 SVGIG (reference sequence). The length of the CDR3 is 14 residues. As DNA, the CDR3 is TGTGCCTGGAGTCTCGACGCAAGCACAGATACGCAGTGTTTT. Its protein product is CAWSLDASTDTQCF.

On this clonotype: A much larger clone sits a single nucleotide away, making a read error possible. V gene TRBV2 combines with J gene TRBJ2-3, with unresolved D. Germline CDR1 is SNHLY and CDR2 is FYNNEI. This CDR3 spans 16 amino acids. Trimming removed 7 bases at V and 2 bases at J, with 19 bases between. This CDR3 is CASKNREESYTDTQYF. The CDR3 DNA follows: TGTGCCAGCAAGAACCGCGAAGAATCCTACACAGATACGCAGTATTTT.

This clonotype was recorded at least ten times. V and J are TRBV24-1 and TRBJ2-2, with 9 bases identical to TRBD2. V shed 4 bases, J shed 0 bases, and the junction held 5 bases outside the gene matches. The germline CDR1 and CDR2 sequences are KGHDR and SFDVKD. CDR3 length: 17 residues. CDR3 loop: CATSDPGLATNTGELFF. In DNA form, the CDR3 reads TGTGCCACCAGTGACCCAGGACTAGCGACGAACACCGGGGAGCTGTTTTTT.

About this clonotype: The junction and the germline gene differ at one end; a read error may be behind it. The chain uses TRBV5-4 and TRBJ2-1; 7 positions match TRBD2. The V gene's germline CDR1 is SGHNT and CDR2 YYREEE (reference sequence). The CDR3 consists of 15 residues. For the CDR3, the DNA is TGTGCAAGCAACTCAGGACTAGTGGGAAATAATGAGCAGTTCTTC. Amino acid sequence: CASNSGLVGNNEQFF. Variable domain in full (rest from reference TRBV5-4 and TRBJ2-1): ETGVTQSPTHLIKTRGQQVTLRCSSQSGHNTVSWYQQALGQGPQFIFQYYREEENGRGNFPPRFSGLQFPNYSSELNVNALELDDSALYLCASNSGLVGNNEQFFGPGTRLTVL.

On this clonotype itself: The CDR3 ends on some other residue instead of the conserved phenylalanine or tryptophan, so this is likely a read error. The chain joins TRBV5-6 to TRBJ1-2; no clear D. The CDR3 has 16 residues. From germline, CDR1 is SGHDT and CDR2 YYEEEE. The CDR3 is CASSPEVLITNYSYTL. The CDR3 nucleotides read TGTGCCAGCAGCCCCGAGGTGCTGATTACTAACTATAGCTACACCCTC.

As concerns this clonotype: With a much larger clone just one base away, this may be a read error. The rearrangement links TRBV28 to TRBJ1-4; 7 nucleotides line up with TRBD1. The CDR3 totals 16 residues. Germline loops: CDR1 MDHEN, CDR2 SYDVKM. CDR3 sequence: CASSRDSGGTNEKLLF. CDR3 coding DNA: TGTGCCAGCAGCCGGGACAGCGGAGGTACTAATGAAAAACTGCTTTTT. Full variable domain (outside the CDR3, taken from reference TRBV28 and TRBJ1-4): DVKVTQSSRYLVKRTGEKVFLECVQDMDHENMFWYRQDPGLGLRLIYFSYDVKMKEKGDIPEGYSVSREKKERFSLILESASTNQTSMYLCASSRDSGGTNEKLLFGSGTQLSVL.

Note on this clonotype: Since no conserved phenylalanine or tryptophan closes the CDR3, a read error is the likely cause. This chain links TRBV12-3 or TRBV12-4 with TRBJ1-5; TRBD1 aligns across 9 bases. The CDR3 is 15 residues long. This CDR3 reads CASCLTGGRNQPQHL. The DNA of the CDR3 is TGTGCCAGCTGTTTGACAGGGGGGCGCAATCAGCCCCAGCATTTA.

This clonotype turned up a few times. CDR3 residues: CSARDLAGVGETQYF. The CDR3 nucleotides are TGCAGTGCTAGAGATCTCGCGGGAGTCGGGGAGACCCAGTACTTC. The chain uses TRBV20-1 and TRBJ2-5; TRBD2 agrees at 7 bases. Germline CDR1 DFQATT, CDR2 SNEGSKA (reference sequence). The CDR3 is 15 residues long. V lost 0 bases, J lost 5 bases, and 9 bases stayed unmatched.

This clonotype occurred once. Germline is not matched at one junction end, which may reflect a read error. CDR3 DNA: TGTGCCAGCAGCCTGGCTGCTAGCGGGATCTCCTACGAGCCGTACTTC. Protein sequence: CASSLAASGISYEPYF. V usage is TRBV5-6 and J usage is TRBJ2-7, with 9 bases matching TRBD2. From germline, CDR1 is SGHDT and CDR2 YYEEEE. The CDR3 length is 16 residues.

The rearrangement links TRBV6-1 to TRBJ2-1, with D possibly TRBD2 on 6 matching bases. Germline lookup yields CDR1 MNHNS and CDR2 SASEGT. The CDR3 sequence is 14 residues long. Trimming removed 8 bases at V and 9 bases at J, with 20 bases between. Here the CDR3 reads CASLHPREVSEQFF. CDR3 in DNA: TGTGCCAGCCTTCACCCCAGGGAGGTAAGTGAGCAGTTCTTC.